Presented here are 8 T cell receptor beta chains from one specimen sequenced in a study of T cells expressing NK-cell markers. After re-calling the 5' RACE reads, TCRdb lists one entry per CDR3 protein, DNA absent. The repertoire table contains hundreds of thousands of distinct CDR3 sequences. The source material was blood T cells: a sorted CD56 or NKG2C T cell subset, CD4+ or CD8+ T cells, or bulk PBMC T cells (not recorded which). The receptors originated from a man aged 18 to 30 in good health.

The chain employs TRBV5-5 and TRBJ2-2. Germline V gives CDR1 SGHKS, CDR2 YYEKEE (reference sequence). The CDR3 is 12 amino acids. The CDR3 sequence: CASSLIGGELFF.

The CDR3 loop reads CASSPQGGDSSPPQHF. The chain employs TRBV5-1 and TRBJ1-5; TCRdb proposes TRBD1, but this gene call is untestable without DNA. Germline loops: CDR1 SGHRS, CDR2 YFSETQ. The CDR3 sequence is 16 residues long.

The chain couples TRBV29-1 to TRBJ2-3; the TCRdb D gene call, TRBD2, has no DNA to confirm it. The CDR3 consists of 17 residues. Germline V gives CDR1 SQVTM, CDR2 ANQGSEA. CDR3 amino acids: CSVEGARDSSSTDTQYF.

The chain joins TRBV20-1 to TRBJ2-1. Germline V gene sequence: CDR1 DFQATT, CDR2 SNEGSKA (reference sequence). CDR3 length equals 15 residues. The CDR3 here is CSARDSVWPSDEQFF.

V is TRBV5-1 and J is TRBJ1-1; TCRdb picks TRBD1, but there is no DNA to check that call. Germline V CDR1 and CDR2: SGHRS, YFSETQ. The CDR3 runs to 14 residues. The CDR3 loop is CASSLSTGGAEAFF.

CDR3: CASSLLARDEQFF. This chain joins TRBV7-6 and TRBJ2-1; lacking DNA, the TRBD2 call made by TCRdb goes unchecked. This CDR3 region has 13 residues. The germline CDR1 and CDR2 sequences are SGHVS and FNYEAQ.

The V call is TRBV3-1, the J call TRBJ2-2; absent DNA, TCRdb's TRBD1 call cannot be checked. Germline V gives CDR1 LGHDT, CDR2 YNNKEL (reference sequence). CDR3 size: 13 residues. The CDR3 loop is CASSQPGVGELFF.

The chain links TRBV5-1 to TRBJ2-4; TCRdb selects TRBD2, and the lack of DNA leaves this call unchecked. The germline V gene encodes CDR1 SGHRS and CDR2 YFSETQ. The CDR3 is 11 residues long. This chain's CDR3 is CASKGGSIQYF.